These 2 T cell receptor beta chains originate from one sample sequenced in a study of identifying expanded T cells in peripheral blood (dated by TCRdb to between 2018 and 2021). The library was produced with the immunoSEQ multiplex PCR assay. Not all clones reach the TCRdb copy of this immuneACCESS table, which keeps in-frame sequences only. Checked studies attribute under half of the gap to unresolved V genes and leave the rest unexplained. In this sample the table shows about 100,000 clones, approximately 88% of which occur a single time. Clones ranked in the top ten supply 4.5% to 6.5% of the sample. Sequenced material: blood. The origin of the receptors is a person between 18 and 75 years old in good health.

The chain couples TRBV7-9 to TRBJ2-1; 11 nucleotides match TRBD2. The CDR3 is 14 residues long. Germline V gene lookup returns CDR1 SEHNR and CDR2 FQNEAQ (reference sequence). V trimming: 6 bases; J trimming: 7 bases; junction bases outside the gene matches: 5. In nucleotides, the CDR3 is TGTGCCAGCAGTTTACTAGCGGGAGTTAATGAGCAGTTCTTC. Protein sequence: CASSLLAGVNEQFF. The variable domain in full, completed from reference TRBV7-9 and TRBJ2-1, reads DTGVSQNPRHKITKRGQNVTFRCDPISEHNRLYWYRQTLGQGPEFLTYFQNEAQLEKSRLLSDRFSAERPKGSFSTLEIQRTEQGDSAMYLCASSLLAGVNEQFFGPGTRLTVL.

The genes are TRBV19 and TRBJ2-4, with a tentative D call TRBD1 (5 bases). The CDR3 extends over 13 amino acids. V lost 5 bases and J lost 7, with 12 bases in between. CDR1 is LNHDA, CDR2 SQIVND, per germline (reference sequence). The DNA of the CDR3 is TGTGCCAGTAGTTGGCAGGGTTTGAACATTCAGTACTTC. As protein: CASSWQGLNIQYF.